This is a list of T cell receptor beta chains from one sample in a study of blood T cell repertoires in COVID-19. TCRdb's table, derived via immunoSEQ multiplex PCR, lists solely in-frame clones and lacks some. The sample carries more than 110,000 clones, about 70% recorded once. Sequenced sample: peripheral blood. These receptors were taken from a man aged 80 or over with acute or convalescent COVID-19. The CDR3 runs from the conserved cysteine through the conserved F or W. The D gene is left open where the match is weak. Size values are once, few and many counts, or a class for expanded clones, and some rows have none.

TRBD1 | TRBJ1-6 | TRBV7-6 | NA | CASSLASLGQNSPLHF | TGTGCCAGCAGCTTGGCCTCACTGGGACAGAATTCACCCCTCCACTTT
NA | TRBJ2-7 | TRBV27 | NA | CASSLYGRISSYEQYF | TGTGCCAGCAGTTTATATGGCCGAATTTCCTCCTACGAGCAGTACTTC
TRBD1 | TRBJ2-7 | TRBV29-1 | NA | CSVGQGSSYEQYF | TGCAGCGTGGGACAGGGGAGCTCCTACGAGCAGTACTTC
TRBD2 | TRBJ2-5 | TRBV27 | NA | CASSLGLAQETQYF | TGTGCCAGCAGTTTAGGACTAGCTCAAGAGACCCAGTACTTC
NA | TRBJ1-1 | TRBV6-5 | NA | CASTRGGTNTEAFF | TGTGCCAGCACCCGGGGGGGAACGAACACTGAAGCTTTCTTT
TRBD1 | TRBJ2-2 | TRBV27 | once | CASSFWDRGSTGELFF | TGTGCCAGCAGTTTCTGGGACAGGGGGTCCACCGGGGAGCTGTTTTTT
NA | TRBJ2-3 | TRBV3-1/TRBV3-2 | NA | CASSQVRGPSTDTQYF | TGTGCCAGCAGCCAAGTTAGAGGGCCCAGCACAGATACGCAGTATTTT
NA | TRBJ1-6 | TRBV2 | NA | CASTEGREDSPLHF | TGTGCCAGCACAGAGGGGAGGGAAGATTCACCCCTCCACTTT
TRBD2 | TRBJ2-1 | TRBV2 | NA | CASVRGWSSGGASYNEQFF | TGTGCCAGCGTCAGGGGATGGAGCAGCGGGGGGGCGTCCTACAATGAGCAGTTCTTC
TRBD2 | TRBJ2-3 | TRBV7-2 | NA | CASSLLAGGPDTRYF | TGTGCCAGCAGCCTTTTAGCGGGGGGGCCAGATACGCGGTATTTT
TRBD1 | TRBJ1-4 | TRBV5-5 | NA | CASSLLTGTVNEKLFF | TGTGCCAGCAGCCTGTTGACCGGGACAGTTAATGAAAAACTGTTTTTT
TRBD1 | TRBJ1-6 | TRBV4-1 | NA | CASSLYLTGSIDNSPLHF | TGCGCCAGCAGCCTATACCTGACAGGGTCAATAGATAATTCACCCCTCCACTTT
TRBD1 | TRBJ2-1 | TRBV14 | NA | CASSLTGGGYNEQFF | TGTGCCAGCAGCCTGACAGGGGGCGGCTACAATGAGCAGTTCTTC
TRBD1 | TRBJ2-7 | TRBV6-6 | NA | CASSVGTGRPYEQYF | TGTGCCAGCAGTGTCGGGACAGGGAGACCCTACGAGCAGTACTTC
TRBD1 | TRBJ2-1 | TRBV2 | NA | CASGDRGQGEQFF | TGTGCCAGCGGGGACAGGGGGCAAGGGGAGCAGTTCTTC
NA | TRBJ1-4 | TRBV19 | once | CASSPGRYPNEKLFF | TGTGCCAGTAGTCCAGGGAGGTACCCTAATGAAAAACTGTTTTTT
TRBD2 | TRBJ2-5 | TRBV5-5 | once | CASSFSPSGGTTQETQYF | TGTGCCAGCAGCTTTAGTCCTAGCGGGGGGACGACCCAAGAGACCCAGTACTTC
NA | TRBJ1-1 | TRBV5-5 | many | CASSFGGLGNTEAFF | TGTGCCAGCAGCTTCGGGGGGCTCGGGAACACTGAAGCTTTCTTT
NA | TRBJ1-1 | TRBV9 | NA | CASSLNPTVGAFF | TGTGCCAGCAGCCTTAACCCGACAGTCGGAGCTTTCTTT
NA | TRBJ2-2 | TRBV7-3 | NA | CASSLTATDTGELFF | TGTGCCAGCAGCTTAACGGCGACAGACACCGGGGAGCTGTTTTTT
NA | TRBJ1-1 | TRBV11-2 | NA | CASSLVWSGPEAFF | TGTGCCAGCAGCTTAGTATGGTCAGGCCCTGAAGCTTTCTTT
NA | TRBJ2-7 | TRBV11-2 | NA | CASSLGAGVGYEQYF | TGTGCCAGCAGCTTAGGGGCAGGGGTAGGCTACGAGCAGTACTTC
NA | TRBJ2-7 | TRBV18 | NA | CASSAGRGAYEQYF | TGTGCCAGCTCAGCGGGACGGGGAGCCTACGAGCAGTACTTC
TRBD2 | TRBJ2-5 | TRBV24-1 | NA | CATGWQAGGRETQYF | TGTGCCACCGGGTGGCAAGCGGGGGGGCGAGAGACCCAGTACTTC
TRBD1 | TRBJ1-2 | TRBV28 | NA | CASSSTGEAGYYGYTF | TGTGCCAGCAGTTCAACAGGGGAGGCGGGTTACTATGGCTACACCTTC
TRBD1 | TRBJ2-1 | TRBV7-2 | NA | CASSSEDRENEQFF | TGTGCCAGCAGCTCGGAAGACAGGGAAAATGAGCAGTTCTTC
NA | TRBJ1-4 | TRBV20-1 | NA | CSASIPGPGKLFF | TGCAGTGCTAGTATACCGGGTCCTGGAAAACTGTTTTTT
NA | TRBJ1-2 | TRBV5-4 | NA | CASSLGREIYGYTF | TGTGCCAGCAGCTTGGGTCGGGAGATCTATGGCTACACCTTC
NA | TRBJ1-4 | TRBV5-1 | NA | CASSLAGDTNEKLFF | TGCGCCAGCAGCTTGGCCGGGGATACTAATGAAAAACTGTTTTTT
NA | TRBJ2-3 | TRBV28 | NA | CASSSRTYPRTDTQYF | TGTGCCAGCAGTTCCCGGACTTACCCACGCACAGATACGCAGTATTTT
NA | TRBJ1-1 | TRBV30 | once | CAWRKQGLRTEAFF | TGTGCCTGGAGGAAACAGGGTTTGAGAACTGAAGCTTTCTTT
TRBD1 | TRBJ2-3 | TRBV10-3 | NA | CAISDPGTESTDTQYF | TGTGCCATCAGTGACCCCGGGACAGAGAGCACAGATACGCAGTATTTT
NA | TRBJ2-5 | TRBV29-1 | NA | CSVERGDQETQYF | TGCAGCGTTGAGCGCGGGGACCAAGAGACCCAGTACTTC
NA | TRBJ1-5 | TRBV19 | once | CASSARKQGSGQPQHF | TGTGCCAGTAGTGCCCGGAAACAGGGCTCGGGACAGCCCCAGCATTTT
NA | TRBJ1-3 | TRBV28 | NA | CASSLTASGNTIYF | TGTGCCAGCAGTTTGACAGCCTCTGGAAACACCATATATTTT
NA | TRBJ2-5 | TRBV7-9 | NA | CASSVNQGWETQYF | TGTGCCAGCAGCGTGAACCAGGGGTGGGAGACCCAGTACTTC
NA | TRBJ2-3 | TRBV16 | NA | CASSPGFDTQYF | TGTGCCAGCAGCCCTGGCTTTGATACGCAGTATTTT
NA | TRBJ1-3 | TRBV5-4 | once | CASSNNRVYSGNTIYF | TGTGCCAGCAGCAATAACAGGGTTTACTCTGGAAACACCATATATTTT
TRBD1 | TRBJ1-2 | TRBV15 | once | CATSREGQGRDGYTF | TGTGCCACCAGCAGAGAGGGACAGGGGCGCGATGGCTACACCTTC
NA | TRBJ2-3 | TRBV7-3 | NA | CASGPSAGTDTQYF | TGTGCCAGTGGCCCTAGCGCCGGCACAGATACGCAGTATTTT
TRBD1 | TRBJ2-7 | TRBV6-6 | NA | CASNDPGTGTYEQYF | TGTGCCAGCAATGACCCCGGGACAGGGACCTACGAGCAGTACTTC
NA | TRBJ2-1 | TRBV11-1 | few | CASTNRDGYNEQFF | TGTGCCAGCACAAACAGGGACGGCTACAATGAGCAGTTCTTC
TRBD2 | TRBJ2-2 | TRBV28 | once | CASSWRGLAGSRELFF | TGTGCCAGCAGTTGGAGGGGGCTAGCGGGGAGCAGGGAGCTGTTTTTT
NA | TRBJ2-1 | TRBV19 | NA | CASSTGNREQFF | TGTGCCAGTAGTACAGGGAATCGTGAGCAGTTCTTC
NA | TRBJ2-4 | TRBV5-4 | NA | CASSLGGELAKNIQYF | TGTGCCAGCAGCTTGGGTGGAGAACTAGCCAAAAACATTCAGTACTTC
NA | TRBJ1-1 | TRBV20-1 | NA | CSASLQPNTEAFF | TGCAGTGCTAGTCTACAGCCGAACACTGAAGCTTTCTTT
TRBD1 | TRBJ2-3 | TRBV7-8 | NA | CASSSRDRSLDTQYF | TGTGCCAGCAGCTCTAGGGACAGGAGCCTTGATACGCAGTATTTT
NA | TRBJ1-6 | TRBV28 | NA | CASMDMSGSPLHF | TGTGCCAGCATGGACATGAGTGGTTCACCCCTCCACTTT
NA | TRBJ2-1 | TRBV6-5 | NA | CASGLGAWGEQFF | TGTGCCAGCGGCCTGGGGGCGTGGGGTGAGCAGTTCTTC
TRBD1 | TRBJ1-3 | TRBV5-4 | NA | CASSLRGPGNTIYF | TGTGCCAGCAGCTTGAGGGGGCCTGGAAACACCATATATTTT
NA | TRBJ1-1 | TRBV7-2 | NA | CASSLGPRGEAFF | TGTGCCAGCAGCCTCGGCCCCAGGGGCGAAGCTTTCTTT
TRBD1 | TRBJ2-2 | TRBV5-5 | NA | CASSWTGFANTGELFF | TGTGCCAGCAGCTGGACAGGGTTCGCGAACACCGGGGAGCTGTTTTTT
NA | TRBJ1-1 | TRBV4-3 | NA | CASSSEPDAAGTEAFF | TGCGCCAGCAGCTCCGAGCCGGACGCGGCGGGCACTGAAGCTTTCTTT
NA | TRBJ1-5 | TRBV2 | NA | CASSERGNEYQPQHF | TGTGCCAGCAGTGAAAGGGGGAACGAATATCAGCCCCAGCATTTT
TRBD1 | TRBJ1-4 | TRBV7-8 | NA | CASSLGGTGVFEKLFF | TGTGCCAGCAGCTTGGGAGGGACAGGAGTTTTTGAAAAACTGTTTTTT
TRBD2 | TRBJ2-3 | TRBV5-1 | NA | CASSLAGGPGTDTQYF | TGCGCCAGCAGCTTGGCGGGGGGTCCGGGGACAGATACGCAGTATTTT
TRBD1 | TRBJ1-5 | TRBV20-1 | few | CSASGGTGSLQNQPQHF | TGCAGTGCTAGTGGGGGGACAGGGAGTCTACAAAATCAGCCCCAGCATTTT
NA | TRBJ1-1 | TRBV6-5 | NA | CASSYGGADTEAFF | TGTGCCAGCAGTTACGGGGGCGCGGACACTGAAGCTTTCTTT
NA | TRBJ2-1 | TRBV19 | NA | CASSRSRGGYNEQFF | TGTGCCAGTAGTCGTTCCAGGGGTGGCTACAATGAGCAGTTCTTC